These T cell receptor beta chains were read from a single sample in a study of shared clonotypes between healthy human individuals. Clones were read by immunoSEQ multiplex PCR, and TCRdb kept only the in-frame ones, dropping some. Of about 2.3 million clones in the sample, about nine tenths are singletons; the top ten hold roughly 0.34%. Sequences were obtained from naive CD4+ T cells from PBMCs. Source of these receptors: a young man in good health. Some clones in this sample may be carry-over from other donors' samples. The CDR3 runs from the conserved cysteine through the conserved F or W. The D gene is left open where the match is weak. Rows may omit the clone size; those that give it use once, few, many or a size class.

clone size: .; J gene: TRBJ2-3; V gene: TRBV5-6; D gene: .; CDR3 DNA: TGTGCCAGCAGACTCCGGGCCACGACAGATACGCAGTATTTT; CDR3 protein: CASRLRATTDTQYF
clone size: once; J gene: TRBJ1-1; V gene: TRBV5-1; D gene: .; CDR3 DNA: TGCGCCAGCAGCCCTGGACAGAGCATGAACACTGAAGCTTTCTTT; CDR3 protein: CASSPGQSMNTEAFF
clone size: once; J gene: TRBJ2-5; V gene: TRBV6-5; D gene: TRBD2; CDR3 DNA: TGTGCCACCTATAGCGGGAGGGGATGGGCCCAGTACTTC; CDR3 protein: CATYSGRGWAQYF
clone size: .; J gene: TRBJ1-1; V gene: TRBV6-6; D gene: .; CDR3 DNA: TGTGCCAGCACCCAATCTAACAGGATCCCGAACACTGAAGCTTTCTTT; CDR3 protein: CASTQSNRIPNTEAFF
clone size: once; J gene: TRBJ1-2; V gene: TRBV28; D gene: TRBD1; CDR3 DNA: TGTGCCAGCAGTCTAGTGACAGGGACTGGTGGCTACACCTTC; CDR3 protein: CASSLVTGTGGYTF
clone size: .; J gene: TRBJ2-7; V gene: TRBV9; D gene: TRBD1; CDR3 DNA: TGTGCCAGCTCGGACAGGGCAATCGACTACGAGCAGTACTTC; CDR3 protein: CASSDRAIDYEQYF
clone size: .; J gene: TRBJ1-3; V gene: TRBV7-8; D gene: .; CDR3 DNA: TGTGCCAGCAGCTTAGGCGGGGCCTTCAAAGACTCCTCTGGAAACACCATATATTTT; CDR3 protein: CASSLGGAFKDSSGNTIYF
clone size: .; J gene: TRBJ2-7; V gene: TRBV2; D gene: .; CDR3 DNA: TGTGCCAGCAGCCGCTCTAGCAGTGAGCAGTACTTC; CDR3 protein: CASSRSSSEQYF
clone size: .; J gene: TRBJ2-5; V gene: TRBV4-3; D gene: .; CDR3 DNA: TGCGCCAGCAGCCAAGATCTGGGGGGCTGGGGAGAGACCCAGTACTTC; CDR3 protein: CASSQDLGGWGETQYF
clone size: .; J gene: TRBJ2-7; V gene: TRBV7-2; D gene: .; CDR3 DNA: TGTGCCAGCAGCTTATCTTTTGGGTCTTACGAGCAGTACTTC; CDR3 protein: CASSLSFGSYEQYF
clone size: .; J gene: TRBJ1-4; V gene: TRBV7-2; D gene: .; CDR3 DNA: TGTGCCAGCAGCCCTCCCCAGGGGAGGCTGTTTTTT; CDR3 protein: CASSPPQGRLFF
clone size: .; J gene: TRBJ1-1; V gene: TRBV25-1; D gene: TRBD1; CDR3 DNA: TGTGCCAGCAGTGAGCAGGGGGCGAAGGGCACTGAAGCTTTCTTT; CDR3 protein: CASSEQGAKGTEAFF
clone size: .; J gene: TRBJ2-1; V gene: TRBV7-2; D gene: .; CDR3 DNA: TGTGCCAGTCTCCAGTTGAATGGTCTCAATGAGCAGTTCTTC; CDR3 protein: CASLQLNGLNEQFF